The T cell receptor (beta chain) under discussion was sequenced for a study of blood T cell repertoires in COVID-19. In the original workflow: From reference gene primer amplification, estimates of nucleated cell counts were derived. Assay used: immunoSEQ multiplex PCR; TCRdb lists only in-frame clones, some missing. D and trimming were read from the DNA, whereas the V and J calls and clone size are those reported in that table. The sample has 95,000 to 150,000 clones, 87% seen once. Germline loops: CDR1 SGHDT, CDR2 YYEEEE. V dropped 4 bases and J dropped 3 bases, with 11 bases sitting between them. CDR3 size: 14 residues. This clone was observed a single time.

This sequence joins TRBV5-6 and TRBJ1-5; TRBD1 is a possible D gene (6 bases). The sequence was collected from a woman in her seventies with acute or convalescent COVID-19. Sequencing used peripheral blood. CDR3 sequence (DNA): TGTGCCAGCAGCATCAGGGGACACAATCAGCCCCAGCATTTT. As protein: CASSIRGHNQPQHF.